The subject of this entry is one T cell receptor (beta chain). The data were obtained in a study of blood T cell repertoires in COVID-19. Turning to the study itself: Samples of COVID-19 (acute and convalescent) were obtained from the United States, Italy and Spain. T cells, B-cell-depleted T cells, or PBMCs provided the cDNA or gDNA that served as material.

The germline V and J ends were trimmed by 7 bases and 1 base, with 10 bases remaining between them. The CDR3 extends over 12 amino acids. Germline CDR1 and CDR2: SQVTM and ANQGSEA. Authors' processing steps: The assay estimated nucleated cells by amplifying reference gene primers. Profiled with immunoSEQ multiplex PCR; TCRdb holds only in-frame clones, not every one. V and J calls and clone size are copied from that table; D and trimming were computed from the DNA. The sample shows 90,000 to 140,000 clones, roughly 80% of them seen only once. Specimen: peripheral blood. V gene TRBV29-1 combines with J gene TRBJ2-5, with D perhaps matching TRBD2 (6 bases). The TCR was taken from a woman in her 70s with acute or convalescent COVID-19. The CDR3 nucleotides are TGCAGCGGGGGGAGGATCCAAGAGACCCAGTACTTC. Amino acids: CSGGRIQETQYF. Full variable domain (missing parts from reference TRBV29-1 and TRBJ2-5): SAVISQKPSRDICQRGTSLTIQCQVDSQVTMMFWYRQQPGQSLTLIATANQGSEATYESGFVIDKFPISRPNLTFSTLTVSNMSPEDSSIYLCSGGRIQETQYFGPGTRLLVL.